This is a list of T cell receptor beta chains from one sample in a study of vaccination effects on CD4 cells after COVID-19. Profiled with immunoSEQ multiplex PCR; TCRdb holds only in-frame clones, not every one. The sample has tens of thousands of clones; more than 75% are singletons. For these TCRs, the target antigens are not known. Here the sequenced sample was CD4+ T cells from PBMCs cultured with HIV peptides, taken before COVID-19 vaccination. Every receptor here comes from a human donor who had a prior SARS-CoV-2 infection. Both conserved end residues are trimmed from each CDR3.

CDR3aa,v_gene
ASSLYGTGPYEQY,TRBV11-1
ASSLAGTSGSGANVLT,TRBV7-8
ASSLGGTLATGANVLT,TRBV5-1
ASSEDSNTEAF,TRBV2
ASGTNSYGYT,TRBV12-3/TRBV12-4
ASMSDSYEQY,TRBV19
ASSLRDRGLASNYGYT,TRBV4-1
ASRDRAFLNEQF,TRBV11-3
AISTSGNTIY,TRBV10-3
ASSFGPNPNTQY,TRBV5-4